Listed here are 18 T cell receptor beta chains from one sample, sequenced in a study of blood T cell repertoires in COVID-19. Profiling relied on immunoSEQ multiplex PCR, and the TCRdb table lists in-frame clones only, not all of them. The sample includes almost 50,000 clones, 84% of them seen just once. What was sequenced was peripheral blood. Receptors were obtained from a man aged 50 to 60 with acute or convalescent COVID-19.

V gene TRBV6-4 combines with J gene TRBJ1-5; D remains ambiguous. The V and J ends lost 3 bases and 3 bases respectively, with 6 bases between them. Germline-derived CDR1 and CDR2 are MRHNA and SNTAGT. This CDR3 region has 13 residues. This CDR3 reads CASSEGDNQPQHF. The CDR3, as DNA: TGTGCCAGCAGTGAGGGCGACAATCAGCCCCAGCATTTT.

This chain connects TRBV28 to TRBJ1-2; D is unclear. This CDR3 has 14 amino acids. In germline, CDR1 is MDHEN, CDR2 SYDVKM. The V and J ends lost 5 bases and 8 bases respectively, with 18 bases between them. The CDR3 DNA sequence: TGTGCCAGCAGTCTGCGGGCCACTGGCGCAGGCTACACCTTC. This encodes CASSLRATGAGYTF.

This chain links TRBV6-6 with TRBJ2-7, with 11 bases fitting TRBD1. Germline V lookup: CDR1 MNHNY, CDR2 SVGAGI (reference sequence). The V gene end was trimmed by 5 bases and the J gene end by 0 bases; junction bases not matched to a gene: 9. The CDR3 runs 17 residues. The CDR3 sequence: CASSRDGGQGASYEQYF. The CDR3 DNA reads as TGTGCCAGCAGTCGAGACGGCGGACAGGGGGCCTCCTACGAGCAGTACTTC.

The chain combines TRBV7-9 with TRBJ2-2, with TRBD2 matching 8 bases. With 5 bases clipped from V and 4 bases from J, the junction kept 12 bases outside the gene matches. The CDR3 is 17 amino acids. The V gene's germline CDR1 is SEHNR and CDR2 FQNEAQ (reference sequence). The CDR3 here is CASSPTAAGVGTGELFF. CDR3 DNA sequence: TGTGCCAGCAGCCCCACCGCAGCGGGAGTGGGCACCGGGGAGCTGTTTTTT.

The chain has TRBV10-2 and TRBJ2-7, with 8 bases identical to TRBD1. Unmatched junction bases numbered 7, after V lost 4 bases and J lost 2 bases. Germline-derived CDR1 and CDR2 are WSHSY and SAAADI. CDR3 length: 15 amino acids. As DNA, the CDR3 is TGCGCCAGCAGTGGCACAGGGGGAGAGACCTACGAGCAGTACTTC. Residues: CASSGTGGETYEQYF.

The chain carries TRBV28 and TRBJ2-1; 7 bases map to TRBD2. The CDR3 has 15 amino acids. Per the germline V gene, CDR1 is MDHEN and CDR2 is SYDVKM. V trimming: 5 bases; J trimming: 4 bases; junction bases outside the gene matches: 8. This CDR3 is CASSPTSELYNEQFF. CDR3 sequence (DNA): TGTGCCAGCAGTCCTACTAGCGAGCTTTACAATGAGCAGTTCTTC. Based on the CDR3 plus reference TRBV28 and TRBJ2-1, the full variable domain is DVKVTQSSRYLVKRTGEKVFLECVQDMDHENMFWYRQDPGLGLRLIYFSYDVKMKEKGDIPEGYSVSREKKERFSLILESASTNQTSMYLCASSPTSELYNEQFFGPGTRLTVL.

The chain joins TRBV20-1 to TRBJ2-1, with no clear D. Between the trimmed V and J ends, which lost 7 bases and 3 bases, there was a span of 4 bases. The CDR3 loop spans 10 amino acids. CDR1 and CDR2 (germline): DFQATT, SNEGSKA (reference sequence). The CDR3 region is CSGVYNEQFF. CDR3 nucleotide sequence: TGCAGTGGAGTCTACAATGAGCAGTTCTTC.

This chain joins TRBV30 and TRBJ1-5; D unclear. V lost 3 bases and J lost 8, with 11 bases in between. The CDR3 runs 12 residues. The germline V gene has CDR1 GTSNPN and CDR2 SVGIG (reference sequence). CDR3 DNA sequence: TGTGCCTGGAGGACCGCTGGAGAGCCCCAGCATTTT. Translating gives CAWRTAGEPQHF.

The chain couples TRBV7-8 to TRBJ2-7; no clear D. Trimming left V 4 bases short and J 3 bases short, with 16 bases between. Germline V lookup: CDR1 SGHVS, CDR2 FQNEAQ. The CDR3 has 15 residues. The CDR3 DNA follows: TGTGCCAGCAGCTCGGAGCAAGGTGGATACTACGAGCAGTACTTC. Its protein is CASSSEQGGYYEQYF.

V usage is TRBV25-1 and J usage is TRBJ2-5; 7 positions match TRBD2. Germline values: CDR1 MGHDK, CDR2 SYGVNS. CDR3 length: 12 amino acids. V gave up 7 bases and J gave up 5 bases; unmatched junction bases: 4. The CDR3 DNA reads TGTGCCAGCATGAGGGGAGGGGAGACCCAGTACTTC. Its protein is CASMRGGETQYF. The whole variable domain, filled in from reference TRBV25-1 and TRBJ2-5, reads EADIYQTPRYLVIGTGKKITLECSQTMGHDKMYWYQQDPGMELHLIHYSYGVNSTEKGDLSSESTVSRIRTEHFPLTLESARPSHTSQYLCASMRGGETQYFGPGTRLLVL.

This clone has a single count. The chain is built from TRBV5-5 and TRBJ1-4; no reliable D call. V lost 1 base and J 5 bases, leaving 9 bases between the germline ends. The CDR3 spans 14 residues. Per the germline V gene, CDR1 is SGHKS and CDR2 is YYEKEE (reference sequence). The CDR3 sequence: CASSLTTRNEKLFF. DNA for the CDR3: TGTGCCAGCAGCTTGACGACAAGGAATGAAAAACTGTTTTTT.

This clone was observed a single time. This rearrangement joins TRBV5-4 to TRBJ2-1; 10 positions match TRBD2. This CDR3 region has 16 residues. Germline CDR1 reads SGHNT; CDR2 reads YYREEE (reference sequence). With 4 bases clipped from V and 2 bases from J, the junction kept 6 bases outside the gene matches. The DNA of the CDR3 is TGTGCCAGCAGCCCTTTGACTAGCGGGCCCTACAATGAGCAGTTCTTC. Protein sequence: CASSPLTSGPYNEQFF.

V gene TRBV30 combines with J gene TRBJ2-7, with D possibly matching TRBD1 (5 bases). V lost 2 bases and J 3 bases, leaving 14 bases between the germline ends. From germline, CDR1 is GTSNPN and CDR2 SVGIG (reference sequence). The CDR3 runs 14 residues. In DNA form, the CDR3 reads TGTGCCTGGAGTAGACAGTCGGGTTTCTACGAGCAGTACTTC. This sequence encodes CAWSRQSGFYEQYF.

This chain uses TRBV14 with TRBJ2-3; 7 nucleotides line up with TRBD2. This CDR3 has 13 residues. The V gene's germline CDR1 is SGHDN and CDR2 FVKESK. V trimming: 4 bases; J trimming: 3 bases; junction bases outside the gene matches: 1. CDR3 sequence: CASSRSGTDTQYF. The CDR3 DNA follows: TGTGCCAGCAGCCGTAGCGGGACAGATACGCAGTATTTT.

The chain recombines TRBV4-2 with TRBJ1-1; perhaps TRBD1 as D (6 bases). The germline gives CDR1 LGHNA, CDR2 YNFKEQ. The CDR3 is made up of 12 amino acids. V was shortened by 0 bases and J by 8 bases, with 7 bases between the two germline ends. CDR3 in DNA: TGTGCCAGCAGCCAAGATGGGGGCGAAGCTTTCTTT. Protein: CASSQDGGEAFF.

This chain connects TRBV24-1 to TRBJ2-1; D not resolved. Trimming took off 5 bases at V and 9 bases at J, with 7 bases between the two ends. Germline V gene lookup returns CDR1 KGHDR and CDR2 SFDVKD. The CDR3 extends over 11 amino acids. The DNA of the CDR3 is TGTGCCACCAGTGCCGCAGGTGAGCAGTTCTTC. Translation: CATSAAGEQFF.

The gene calls are TRBV19 and TRBJ1-2, with 7 bases lining up with TRBD1. The germline V gene has CDR1 LNHDA and CDR2 SQIVND (reference sequence). The V gene end was trimmed by 9 bases and the J gene end by 8 bases; junction bases not matched to a gene: 18. CDR3 length: 15 residues. The CDR3 DNA sequence: TGTGCCAGAAACAGGGGAACCAACCAAATGGGGGGCTACACCTTC. It encodes CARNRGTNQMGGYTF.

The gene calls are TRBV4-1 and TRBJ2-5; D not certain. In germline, CDR1 is MGHRA, CDR2 YSYEKL. V was cut by 1 base and J by 5 bases, with 8 bases left in between. The length of the CDR3 is 13 residues. The CDR3 protein is CASSQGWRETQYF. For the CDR3, the DNA is TGCGCCAGCAGCCAAGGTTGGCGGGAGACCCAGTACTTC.